Below, one T cell receptor beta chain is given with its context. The data belong to a study of blood T cell repertoires in COVID-19. Turning to the study itself: The origin of the acute and convalescent COVID-19 samples was the United States, Italy and Spain. T cells, B-cell-depleted T cells, or PBMCs supplied cDNA or gDNA.

CDR1 and CDR2 from the germline V gene are SGHRS and YFSETQ. CDR3 length equals 14 residues. Trimming took 3 bases from V and 0 from J, leaving 10 bases between them. How the authors handled the data: Amplification with reference gene primers provided the estimates of nucleated cell counts. The data were produced by immunoSEQ multiplex PCR, yet TCRdb's version contains in-frame clones alone and is incomplete. The DNA was the basis for D and trimming; V, J and clone size are from that table. In the table there are fewer than 200,000 clones, 87% of which are singletons. The chain has TRBV5-1 and TRBJ2-7, with a tentative D call TRBD2 (6 bases). This receptor was taken from a woman between 50 and 59 years old with acute or convalescent COVID-19. Sequencing was performed on peripheral blood. The CDR3 nucleotides read TGCGCCAGCAGCTCCGCGGGAAGCTCCTACGAGCAGTACTTC. It specifies CASSSAGSSYEQYF.